The TCR beta chain described here comes from a study of persistence of HIV-infected CD4 T cells. General study results and limits: Compared with CD3/CD28-stimulated cells, CMV- and Gag-responding cells showed lower TCRbeta richness. Degenerate expanded CDR3beta sequences were enriched among CMV- and Gag-responding cells.

Nonspecific anti-CD3/anti-CD28 bead stimulation represents the broad CD4+ T cell repertoire. CD4+ T cells upregulating both CD40 ligand and CD69 were sorted as responding cells. These HIV-1-infected adults initiated suppressive ART in chronic infection. Before stimulation, PBMCs underwent CD8+ T cell depletion. The immunoSEQ assay was version 4, run in survey mode. Generated by immunoSEQ multiplex PCR, the TCRdb table keeps only in-frame clones and is missing some. The sample lists around 45,000 clones, approximately 90% occurring once. A note on this clone: Its antigen remains unknown.

The germline V gene encodes CDR1 MNHNY and CDR2 SVGAGI (reference sequence). The CDR3 spans 12 residues. V lost 5 bases to trimming and J lost 5 bases, with 9 bases between them. The receptor's source is an adult man with HIV who was CMV-seropositive. The gene calls are TRBV6-6 and TRBJ1-1, with D perhaps TRBD1 (6 bases). This specimen was CD4+ T cells sorted from PBMCs after roughly 18-hour stimulation, taken from a patient who received antiretroviral therapy. The CDR3 spells CASSHRVTEAFF. The CDR3 DNA is TGTGCCAGCAGTCACAGGGTAACTGAAGCTTTCTTT.